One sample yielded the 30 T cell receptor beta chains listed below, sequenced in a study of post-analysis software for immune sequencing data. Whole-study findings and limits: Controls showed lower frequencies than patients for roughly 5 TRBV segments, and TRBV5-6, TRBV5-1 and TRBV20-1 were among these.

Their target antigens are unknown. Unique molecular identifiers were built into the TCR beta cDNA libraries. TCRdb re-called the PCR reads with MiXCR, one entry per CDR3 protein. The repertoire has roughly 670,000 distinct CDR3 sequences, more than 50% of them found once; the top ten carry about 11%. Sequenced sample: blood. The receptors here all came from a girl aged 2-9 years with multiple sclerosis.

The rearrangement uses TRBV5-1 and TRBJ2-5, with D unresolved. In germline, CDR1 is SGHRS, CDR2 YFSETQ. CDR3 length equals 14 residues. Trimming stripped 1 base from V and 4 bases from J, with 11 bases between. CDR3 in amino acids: CASSLTPVRETQYF. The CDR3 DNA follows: TGCGCCAGCAGCTTGACCCCGGTGAGAGAGACCCAGTACTTC.

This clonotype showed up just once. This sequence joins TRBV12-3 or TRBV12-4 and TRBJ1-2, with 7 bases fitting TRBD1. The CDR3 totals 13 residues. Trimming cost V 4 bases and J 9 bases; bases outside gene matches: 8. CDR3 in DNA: TGTGCCAGCAGTTCCGGACAGGTCTTTAGCTACACCTTC. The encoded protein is CASSSGQVFSYTF.

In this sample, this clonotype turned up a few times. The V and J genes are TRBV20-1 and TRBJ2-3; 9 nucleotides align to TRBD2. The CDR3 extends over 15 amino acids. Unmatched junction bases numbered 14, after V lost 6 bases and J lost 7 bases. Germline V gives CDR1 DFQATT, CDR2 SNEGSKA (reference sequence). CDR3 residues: CSAALGAGGAHTQYF. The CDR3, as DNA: TGCAGTGCCGCTTTGGGAGCGGGGGGCGCACATACGCAGTATTTT.

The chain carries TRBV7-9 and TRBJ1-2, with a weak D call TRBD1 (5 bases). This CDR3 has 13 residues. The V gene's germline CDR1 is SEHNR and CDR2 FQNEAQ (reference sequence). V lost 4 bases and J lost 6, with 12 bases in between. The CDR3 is CASSSRVGHGYTF. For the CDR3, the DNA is TGTGCCAGCAGCTCCCGGGTGGGGCATGGCTACACCTTC.

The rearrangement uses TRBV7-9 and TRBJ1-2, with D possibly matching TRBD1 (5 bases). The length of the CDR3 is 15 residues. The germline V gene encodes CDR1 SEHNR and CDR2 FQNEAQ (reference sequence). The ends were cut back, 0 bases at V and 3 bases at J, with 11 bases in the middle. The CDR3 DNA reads TGTGCCAGCAGCTTAGCGTTTGAGGGACACTATGGCTACACCTTC. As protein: CASSLAFEGHYGYTF. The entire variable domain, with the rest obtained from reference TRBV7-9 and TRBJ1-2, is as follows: DTGVSQNPRHKITKRGQNVTFRCDPISEHNRLYWYRQTLGQGPEFLTYFQNEAQLEKSRLLSDRFSAERPKGSFSTLEIQRTEQGDSAMYLCASSLAFEGHYGYTFGSGTRLTVV.

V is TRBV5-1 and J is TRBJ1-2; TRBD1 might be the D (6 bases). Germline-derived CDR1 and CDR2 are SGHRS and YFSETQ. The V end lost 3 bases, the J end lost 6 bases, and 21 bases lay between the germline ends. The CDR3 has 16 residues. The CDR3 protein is CASSWDQGRDIDGYTF. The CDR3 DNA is TGCGCCAGCAGCTGGGACCAGGGACGGGACATAGATGGCTACACCTTC.

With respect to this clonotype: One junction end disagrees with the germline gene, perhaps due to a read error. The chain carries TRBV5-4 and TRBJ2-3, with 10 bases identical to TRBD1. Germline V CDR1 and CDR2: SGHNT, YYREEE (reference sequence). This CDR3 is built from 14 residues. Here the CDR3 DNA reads TGTGCCGGCAAAGCGGACAGGGGGACAGATAGGCAGTATTTT. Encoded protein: CAGKADRGTDRQYF.

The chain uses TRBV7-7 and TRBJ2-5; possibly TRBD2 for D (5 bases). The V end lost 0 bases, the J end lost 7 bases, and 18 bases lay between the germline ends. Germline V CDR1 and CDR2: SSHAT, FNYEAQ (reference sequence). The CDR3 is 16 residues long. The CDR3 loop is CASSLAPSLQEGTQYF. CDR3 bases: TGTGCCAGCAGCTTAGCGCCGTCTCTCCAAGAGGGGACCCAGTACTTC.

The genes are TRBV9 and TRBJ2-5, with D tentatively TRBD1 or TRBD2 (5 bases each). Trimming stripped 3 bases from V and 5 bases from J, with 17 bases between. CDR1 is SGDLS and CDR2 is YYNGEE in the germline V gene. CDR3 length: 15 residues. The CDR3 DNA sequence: TGTGCCAGCAGCGCAACCGGGACCTCATGGGAGACCCAGTACTTC. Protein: CASSATGTSWETQYF.

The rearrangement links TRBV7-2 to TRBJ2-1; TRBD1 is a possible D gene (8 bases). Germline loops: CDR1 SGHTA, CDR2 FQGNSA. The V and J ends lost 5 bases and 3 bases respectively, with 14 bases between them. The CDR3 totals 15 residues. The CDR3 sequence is CASSAAGQDYNEQFF. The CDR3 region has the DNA TGTGCCAGCAGCGCAGCGGGACAGGACTACAATGAGCAGTTCTTC.

CDR3 loop: CASSVVSGGGFYGYTF. DNA for the CDR3: TGTGCCAGCAGCGTAGTTTCAGGGGGCGGATTTTATGGCTACACCTTC. J is TRBJ1-2 and V is TRBV9, with 8 bases that match TRBD1. Germline values: CDR1 SGDLS, CDR2 YYNGEE. The CDR3 has 16 residues. V shed 0 bases and J 5 bases; nucleotides not matched to a gene: 9.

DNA for the CDR3: TGTGCCAGCAGCCCGCTAGGGGGCGGAGTGGATGGCTACACCTTC. Translated, it gives CASSPLGGGVDGYTF. The rearrangement joins TRBV3-1 to TRBJ1-2; 7 positions agree with TRBD1. Germline values: CDR1 LGHDT, CDR2 YNNKEL (reference sequence). This CDR3 is 15 amino acids long. V was clipped by 4 bases and J by 6 bases; unmatched bases: 11.

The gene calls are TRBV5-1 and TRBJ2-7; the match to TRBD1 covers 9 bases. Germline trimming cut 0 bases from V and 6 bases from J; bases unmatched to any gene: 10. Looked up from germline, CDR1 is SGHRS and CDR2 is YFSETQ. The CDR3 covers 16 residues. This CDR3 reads CASSLATGTGYSEQYF. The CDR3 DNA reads TGCGCCAGCAGCTTGGCCACCGGGACAGGGTATTCCGAGCAGTACTTC.

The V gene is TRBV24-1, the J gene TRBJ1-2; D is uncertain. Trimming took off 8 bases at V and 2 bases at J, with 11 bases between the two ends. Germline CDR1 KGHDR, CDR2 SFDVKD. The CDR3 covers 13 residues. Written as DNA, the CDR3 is TGTGCCACCAAGGGCCTGGAGAACTATGGCTACACCTTC. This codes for CATKGLENYGYTF.

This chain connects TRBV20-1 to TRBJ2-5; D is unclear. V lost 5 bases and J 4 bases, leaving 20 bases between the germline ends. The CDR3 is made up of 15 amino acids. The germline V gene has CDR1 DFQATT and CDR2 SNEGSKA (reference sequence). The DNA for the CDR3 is TGCAGTGCTGCCCCCCCCGGACCCCGGTCAGAGACCCAGTACTTC. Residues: CSAAPPGPRSETQYF.

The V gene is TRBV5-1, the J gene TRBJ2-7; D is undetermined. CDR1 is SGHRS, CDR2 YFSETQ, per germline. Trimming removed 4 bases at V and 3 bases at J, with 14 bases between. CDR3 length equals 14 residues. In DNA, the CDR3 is TGCGCCAGCAGCGCCGCCCCCAATCGCTACGAGCAGTACTTC. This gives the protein CASSAAPNRYEQYF.

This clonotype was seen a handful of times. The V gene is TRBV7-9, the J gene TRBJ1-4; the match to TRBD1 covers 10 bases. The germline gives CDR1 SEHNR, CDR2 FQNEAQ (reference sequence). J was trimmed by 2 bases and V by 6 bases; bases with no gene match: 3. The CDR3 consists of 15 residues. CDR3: CASRPDRGTNEKLFF. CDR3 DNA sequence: TGTGCCAGCAGGCCGGACAGGGGGACTAATGAAAAACTGTTTTTT.

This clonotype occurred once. The CDR3 DNA sequence: TGTGCCATCAGTGCAAAGACTAGCGGGGGGATCAATGAGCAGTTCTTC. Amino acid sequence: CAISAKTSGGINEQFF. The chain couples TRBV10-3 to TRBJ2-1, with 13 bases that match TRBD2. The CDR3 is 16 residues long. The germline gives CDR1 ENHRY, CDR2 SYGVKD. With 4 bases clipped from V and 6 bases from J, the junction kept 6 bases outside the gene matches.

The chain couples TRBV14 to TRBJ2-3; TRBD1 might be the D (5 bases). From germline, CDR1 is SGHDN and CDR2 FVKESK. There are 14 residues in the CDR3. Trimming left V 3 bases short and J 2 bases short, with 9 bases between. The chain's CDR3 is CASSQGPNTDTQYF. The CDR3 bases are TGTGCCAGCAGCCAGGGGCCTAACACAGATACGCAGTATTTT.

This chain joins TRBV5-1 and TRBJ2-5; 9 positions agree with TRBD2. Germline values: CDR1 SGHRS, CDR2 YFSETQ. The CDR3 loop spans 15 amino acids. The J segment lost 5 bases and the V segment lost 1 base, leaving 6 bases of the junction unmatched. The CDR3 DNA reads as TGCGCCAGCAGCTTGCCGGCGGGGGGGAAGGAGACCCAGTACTTC. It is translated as CASSLPAGGKETQYF.

Here the CDR3 DNA reads TGTGCCAGCAGTTTCCGGCAGGGCATAGGAGATACGCAGTATTTT. Its protein product is CASSFRQGIGDTQYF. The chain employs TRBV12-3 or TRBV12-4 and TRBJ2-3; a possible D gene is TRBD1 (5 bases). V dropped 3 bases and J dropped 5 bases, with 15 bases sitting between them. The length of the CDR3 is 15 residues.

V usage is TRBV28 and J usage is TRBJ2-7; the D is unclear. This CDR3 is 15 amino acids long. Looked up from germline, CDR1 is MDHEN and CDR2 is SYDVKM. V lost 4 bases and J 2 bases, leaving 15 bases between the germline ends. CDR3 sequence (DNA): TGTGCCAGCAGTTCCCCTCGCACAGCCACCTACGAGCAGTACTTC. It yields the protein CASSSPRTATYEQYF.

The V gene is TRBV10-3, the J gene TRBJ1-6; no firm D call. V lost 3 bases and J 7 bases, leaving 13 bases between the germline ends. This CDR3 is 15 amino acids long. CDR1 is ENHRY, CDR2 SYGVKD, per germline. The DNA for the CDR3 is TGTGCCATCAGTGATCGGGGAGAGGGAAATTCACCCCTCCACTTT. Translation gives CAISDRGEGNSPLHF.

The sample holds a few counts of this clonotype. CDR3 in amino acids: CSVGQGSGANVLTF. The CDR3 DNA is TGCAGCGTTGGCCAGGGTTCTGGGGCCAACGTCCTGACTTTC. V is TRBV29-1 and J is TRBJ2-6; D possibly corresponds to TRBD1 (5 bases). Between the trimmed V and J ends, which lost 4 bases and 1 base, there was a span of 8 bases. Germline lookup yields CDR1 SQVTM and CDR2 ANQGSEA. The CDR3 contains 14 residues.

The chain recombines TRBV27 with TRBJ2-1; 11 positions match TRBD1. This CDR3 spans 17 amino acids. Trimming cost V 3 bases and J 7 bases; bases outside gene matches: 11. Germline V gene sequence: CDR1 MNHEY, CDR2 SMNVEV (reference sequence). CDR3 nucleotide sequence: TGTGCCAGCAGTTTGTTCGTGGGGACAGGGGGATGGAATGAGCAGTTCTTC. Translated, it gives CASSLFVGTGGWNEQFF.

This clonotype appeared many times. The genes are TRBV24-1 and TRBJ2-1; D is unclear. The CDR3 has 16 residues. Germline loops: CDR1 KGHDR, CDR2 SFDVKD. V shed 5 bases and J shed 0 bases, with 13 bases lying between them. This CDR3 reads CATSGRVISSYNEQFF. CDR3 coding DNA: TGTGCCACCAGTGGCCGGGTGATTAGCTCCTACAATGAGCAGTTCTTC.

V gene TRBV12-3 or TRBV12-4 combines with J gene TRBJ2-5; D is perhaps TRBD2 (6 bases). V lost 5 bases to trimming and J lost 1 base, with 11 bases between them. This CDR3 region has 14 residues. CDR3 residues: CASSHRDSQETQYF. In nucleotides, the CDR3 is TGTGCCAGCAGTCACCGGGACTCCCAAGAGACCCAGTACTTC.

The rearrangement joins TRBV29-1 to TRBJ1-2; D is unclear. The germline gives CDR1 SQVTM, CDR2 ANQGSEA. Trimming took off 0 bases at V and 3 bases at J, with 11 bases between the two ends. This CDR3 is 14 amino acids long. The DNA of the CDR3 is TGCAGCGTTGAAGATCCGAAGCACTACTATGGCTACACCTTC. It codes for CSVEDPKHYYGYTF.

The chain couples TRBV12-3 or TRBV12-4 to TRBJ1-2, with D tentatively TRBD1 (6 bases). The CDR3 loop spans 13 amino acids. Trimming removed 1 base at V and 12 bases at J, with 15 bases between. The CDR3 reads CASSLDTGGVNTF. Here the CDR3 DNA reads TGTGCCAGCAGTTTAGACACCGGGGGCGTTAACACCTTC.

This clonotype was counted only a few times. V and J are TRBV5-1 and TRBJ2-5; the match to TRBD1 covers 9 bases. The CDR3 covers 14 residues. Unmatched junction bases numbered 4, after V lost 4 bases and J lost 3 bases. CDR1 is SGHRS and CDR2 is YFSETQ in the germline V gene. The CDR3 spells CASSTRTGEETQYF. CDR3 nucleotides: TGCGCCAGCAGCACGAGGACAGGGGAAGAGACCCAGTACTTC.